The 7 T cell receptor beta chains below come from one sample, sequenced in a study of blood T cell repertoires in COVID-19. The repertoire was sequenced with immunoSEQ multiplex PCR; TCRdb's copy has only in-frame clones and lacks some. Here the sample spans 450,000 or so clones, 90% being singletons. The sequenced sample consisted of PBMCs or T cells enriched from blood (not recorded which). These receptors all stem from a man between 18 and 35 years old who had recovered from COVID-19.

This chain joins TRBV9 and TRBJ2-2; TRBD2 aligns across 7 bases. Germline trimming cut 1 base from V and 5 bases from J; bases unmatched to any gene: 8. Germline lookup yields CDR1 SGDLS and CDR2 YYNGEE. The CDR3 is 16 residues long. CDR3 in amino acids: CASSVNEGAGTGELFF. The DNA for the CDR3 is TGTGCCAGCAGCGTAAATGAGGGAGCGGGAACCGGGGAGCTGTTTTTT.

The V gene is TRBV24-1, the J gene TRBJ2-1, with D unclear. The CDR3 has 13 residues. Trimming took 3 bases from V and 7 from J, leaving 9 bases between them. CDR1 and CDR2 from the germline V gene are KGHDR and SFDVKD. CDR3 nucleotide sequence: TGTGCCACCAGTGATACGCGGAAAAATGAGCAGTTCTTC. It yields the protein CATSDTRKNEQFF.

V and J are TRBV27 and TRBJ1-6; 7 nucleotides line up with TRBD1. The CDR3 totals 14 residues. CDR1 and CDR2 from the germline V gene are MNHEY and SMNVEV (reference sequence). After removal of 6 bases from V and 8 bases from J, the junction contained 7 bases not matched to a gene. The CDR3 sequence is CASRTGKNYSPLHF. CDR3 in DNA: TGTGCCAGCAGGACAGGGAAGAATTATTCACCCCTCCACTTT.

This chain links TRBV3-1 (or the pseudogene TRBV3-2) with TRBJ1-6, with D perhaps TRBD1 (5 bases). The length of the CDR3 is 12 residues. The V end was cut by 5 bases, the J end by 9 bases, with 8 bases between. The germline V gene has CDR1 LGHDT and CDR2 YNNKEL (reference sequence). The CDR3 nucleotides read TGTGCCAGCAGCAGACAGCTTTCACCCCTCCACTTT. Its protein product is CASSRQLSPLHF.

This clone has a single count. The genes are TRBV21-1 and TRBJ2-5; TRBD1, the table's D call, was not compared with the DNA. TRBV21-1 has pseudogene status. This CDR3 has 15 amino acids. CDR3 protein: CASSKMGQPQETQYF. The CDR3 DNA sequence: TGTGCCAGCAGCAAAATGGGACAGCCCCAAGAGACCCAGTACTTC.

This clone showed up just once. The V gene is TRBV3-1 (or the pseudogene TRBV3-2), the J gene TRBJ1-2; D is uncertain. The CDR3 covers 14 residues. The germline V gene has CDR1 LGHDT and CDR2 YNNKEL (reference sequence). V lost 4 bases to trimming and J lost 4 bases, with 13 bases between them. CDR3 bases: TGTGCCAGCAGCCCGGGGTACAGAGGCTATGGCTACACCTTC. It is translated as CASSPGYRGYGYTF.

V is TRBV28 and J is TRBJ1-2; D ambiguous. CDR1 is MDHEN and CDR2 is SYDVKM in the germline V gene. The CDR3 length is 14 residues. V was clipped by 8 bases and J by 8 bases, with 21 bases between them. The CDR3 nucleotides are TGTGCCAGCCGTTCCGGGATTAGAATCGTCGGCTACACCTTC. This codes for CASRSGIRIVGYTF.